A selection of T cell receptor beta chains follows, all from one sample in a study of tumor and adjacent non-tumor tissue in lung cancer. Each CDR3 protein gets one entry after TCRdb re-called the multiplex PCR reads with MiXCR. Among 89,000 or so distinct CDR3 sequences listed, about 61% were seen once. The specimen sequenced was lung tumor tissue. These receptors came from a man aged 65-85 years with non-small cell lung cancer. Each CDR3 is given with its conserved first and last residue. A D gene is named only where the DNA matches it firmly. The listing skips clone size in some rows; elsewhere it reads once, few, many or a size class.

>TRBJ2-5|-|TRBV12-3/TRBV12-4|-
CASILDSGKGESQYF
TGTGCCAGCATTTTAGATTCAGGGAAGGGAGAGAGCCAGTACTTC
>TRBJ2-7|-|TRBV11-1|few
CASSPGRARSSCEQYF
TGTGCCAGTAGCCCAGGCCGAGCCAGGAGCTCCTGCGAGCAGTACTTC
>TRBJ2-2|TRBD2|TRBV4-2|few
CASSQARLAGGTGESSF
TGTGCCAGCAGCCAAGCCAGACTAGCGGGGGGCACCGGGGAGTCGTCTTTT
>TRBJ2-6|TRBD1|TRBV10-3|many
CAISEGQGSGANVLTF
TGTGCCATCAGTGAGGGACAGGGGTCTGGGGCCAACGTCCTGACTTTC
>TRBJ1-6|-|TRBV11-2|-
CANSLDKHQTNSPPHF
TGTGCCAACAGCTTGGATAAACATCAGACCAATTCACCCCCCCACTTT
>TRBJ2-7|-|TRBV6-5|many
CASSYGHPAYEQYF
TGTGCCAGCAGTTACGGACACCCCGCCTACGAGCAGTACTTC
>TRBJ2-1|TRBD2|TRBV7-9|many
CASSTLAGPSYNEQFF
TGTGCCAGCAGCACCCTAGCGGGCCCGTCCTACAATGAGCAGTTCTTC
>TRBJ2-7|TRBD2|TRBV6-6|-
CASSRSGGRYEQYF
TGTGCCAGCAGCCGGTCGGGCGGGAGATACGAGCAATACTTC
>TRBJ2-5|TRBD2|TRBV20-1|once
CSAKGRSGGETQYF
TGCAGTGCTAAAGGGCGGTCGGGGGGGGAGACCCAGTACTTC
>TRBJ1-3|-|TRBV6-5|-
CTSSLTGAISSGNTIYF
TGTACCAGCAGTCTCACCGGGGCTATAAGCTCTGGAAACACCATATATTTT
>TRBJ2-7|-|TRBV10-3|-
CAIMDDRKQYF
TGTGCCATCATGGATGATCGGAAGCAGTACTTC
>TRBJ2-2|-|TRBV6-5|many
CASSPGGRTGELFF
TGTGCCAGCAGTCCCGGGGGGCGAACCGGGGAGCTGTTTTTT
>TRBJ2-1|-|TRBV5-1|-
CASSGTLYYNDQFF
TGCGCCAGCAGCGGGACCTTATACTACAATGATCAGTTCTTC
>TRBJ2-7|-|TRBV5-1|many
CASSPGQLTIAEQYF
TGCGCCAGCAGTCCCGGACAGCTTACCATCGCCGAGCAGTACTTC
>TRBJ1-5|-|TRBV10-3|-
CASNQGGGSKQPQHF
TGTGCCTCAAACCAAGGGGGAGGCAGCAAACAGCCCCAGCATTTT